Following are 25 T cell receptor beta chains from one sample sequenced in a study of CD8 T cells in Susac syndrome. Random-hexamer reverse transcription was applied to about 0.5 to 1 ug RNA. TCRdb re-called the immunoSEQ multiplex PCR reads through MiXCR, storing one row per CDR3 protein. The sample holds about 160,000 distinct CDR3 sequences; roughly 94% are singletons and the top ten take 0.075% to 0.095%. The sample comprised CD4+ T cells from PBMCs. These receptors were taken from a human donor with multiple sclerosis.

The rearrangement links TRBV28 to TRBJ1-5, with D hard to call. Germline CDR1 is MDHEN and CDR2 is SYDVKM. This CDR3 comprises 13 residues. Trimming shortened V by 7 bases and J by 8 bases, and 15 bases separated the two germline ends. CDR3 sequence reads: CASISNREEPQHF. CDR3 in DNA: TGTGCCAGCATCTCGAACCGGGAGGAGCCCCAGCATTTT.

The rearrangement uses TRBV27 and TRBJ1-2; D may be TRBD1 (6 bases). The CDR3 is made up of 14 amino acids. V was trimmed by 7 bases and J by 3 bases, leaving 15 bases between them. Germline loops: CDR1 MNHEY, CDR2 SMNVEV (reference sequence). CDR3 protein: CASKHRKGDYGYTF. The CDR3 region has the DNA TGTGCCAGCAAACACCGGAAGGGGGACTATGGCTACACCTTC.

The chain joins TRBV10-2 to TRBJ1-5, with D unresolved. The CDR3 spans 12 residues. Trimming pared 2 bases from V and 5 bases from J, leaving 4 bases between. Germline V CDR1 and CDR2: WSHSY, SAAADI. The CDR3 reads CASSEKDQPQHF. CDR3 nucleotide sequence: TGCGCCAGCAGTGAGAAGGATCAGCCCCAGCATTTT.

The CDR3 loop reads CASSAGWGAGAYEQYF. The CDR3 DNA follows: TGTGCCAGCAGCGCCGGGTGGGGCGCGGGAGCATACGAGCAGTACTTC. V is TRBV7-2 and J is TRBJ2-7, with 7 bases aligning to TRBD2. V gave up 5 bases and J gave up 4 bases; unmatched junction bases: 14. CDR1 is SGHTA and CDR2 is FQGNSA in the germline V gene. CDR3 length equals 16 residues. Using reference TRBV7-2 and TRBJ2-7 for the parts outside the CDR3, the full variable domain is GAGVSQSPSNKVTEKGKDVELRCDPISGHTALYWYRQSLGQGLEFLIYFQGNSAPDKSGLPSDRFSAERTGGSVSTLTIQRTQQEDSAVYLCASSAGWGAGAYEQYFGPGTRLTVT.

The chain combines TRBV27 with TRBJ2-7; the D gene could be TRBD1 or TRBD2 (7 bases each). The V end lost 6 bases, the J end lost 5 bases, and 17 bases lay between the germline ends. In germline, CDR1 is MNHEY, CDR2 SMNVEV (reference sequence). This CDR3 contains 14 residues. CDR3 residues: CASRLTGRVHEQYF. The CDR3 coding sequence is TGTGCCAGCAGGCTGACAGGGAGGGTCCACGAGCAGTACTTC.

The chain uses TRBV12-3 or TRBV12-4 and TRBJ1-5; D uncertain. V lost 5 bases, J lost 5 bases, and 10 bases lay in between. CDR3 size: 13 residues. The CDR3 is CASSLNPDQPQHF. The CDR3 DNA is TGTGCCAGCAGTCTAAATCCGGATCAGCCCCAGCATTTT.

The chain carries TRBV15 and TRBJ2-7; 10 positions match TRBD2. Trimming took 5 bases from V and 3 from J; bases not matched to a gene: 4. This CDR3 region has 14 residues. Germline V gene data show CDR1 as LNHNV and CDR2 as YYDKDF (reference sequence). The CDR3 spells CATSPRTSGYEQYF. DNA of the CDR3: TGTGCCACCAGCCCTAGGACTAGCGGCTACGAGCAGTACTTC.

The CDR3 nucleotides are TGTGCCAGCAGCTTGAGGGGGCTCTTGAATGAGCAGTTCTTC. The encoded protein is CASSLRGLLNEQFF. V gene TRBV5-6 combines with J gene TRBJ2-1, with 7 bases fitting TRBD1. The junction had 5 bases not matched to a gene; V was cut back by 1 base and J by 7 bases. Per the germline V gene, CDR1 is SGHDT and CDR2 is YYEEEE. This CDR3 spans 14 amino acids.

This chain uses TRBV25-1 with TRBJ2-7, with D possibly matching TRBD2 (5 bases). With 1 base removed from V and 1 base from J, the gap between germline ends came to 11 bases. CDR1 is MGHDK, CDR2 SYGVNS, per germline. This CDR3 contains 15 residues. The CDR3, as DNA: TGTGCCAGCAGTGAATTAGGGAGTGCATCCTACGAGCAGTACTTC. Protein sequence: CASSELGSASYEQYF.

The chain employs TRBV30 and TRBJ1-2; TRBD1 is a possible D gene (5 bases). The germline V gene encodes CDR1 GTSNPN and CDR2 SVGIG (reference sequence). The CDR3 is made up of 15 amino acids. Trimming took 3 bases from V and 6 from J, leaving 20 bases between them. The CDR3, as DNA: TGTGCCTGGAGCCACGGGGCTCGGAGTAGGGATGGCTACACCTTC. Translated: CAWSHGARSRDGYTF.

This clonotype came up once. The V and J genes are TRBV30 and TRBJ2-1, with TRBD2 as a possible D gene (6 bases). The CDR3 is 14 amino acids. V dropped 0 bases and J dropped 6 bases, with 12 bases sitting between them. CDR1 and CDR2 from the germline V gene are GTSNPN and SVGIG (reference sequence). DNA of the CDR3: TGTGCCTGGAGTGTTAAGGGAGGAGTCAATGAGCAGTTCTTC. Residues: CAWSVKGGVNEQFF.

As DNA, the CDR3 is TGTGCCAGCAGCGTTGAGACAGGGGCGGCGGCTTTCTTT. Amino acid sequence: CASSVETGAAAFF. V is TRBV9 and J is TRBJ1-1; 8 bases map to TRBD1. Germline V gene sequence: CDR1 SGDLS, CDR2 YYNGEE. This CDR3 comprises 13 residues. V lost 2 bases to trimming and J lost 11 bases; unmatched junction nucleotides: 8.

The rearrangement links TRBV27 to TRBJ1-3; D is undetermined. Germline values: CDR1 MNHEY, CDR2 SMNVEV (reference sequence). V gave up 3 bases and J gave up 0 bases, with 6 bases separating them. This CDR3 has 14 residues. CDR3 nucleotides: TGTGCCAGCAGTTTTCTGGGCTCTGGAAACACCATATATTTT. Amino acid sequence: CASSFLGSGNTIYF.

The chain carries TRBV6-2 or TRBV6-3 and TRBJ2-1; 9 bases match TRBD2. V gave up 6 bases and J gave up 8 bases; unmatched junction bases: 17. Germline loops: CDR1 MNHEY, CDR2 SVGEGT. The CDR3 consists of 17 residues. The CDR3 region has the DNA TGTGCCAGCAGGATGGGCGGGGGGGTCTGGCGGTCATATGAGCAGTTCTTC. It encodes CASRMGGGVWRSYEQFF.

The chain carries TRBV9 and TRBJ2-5; TRBD2 aligns across 9 bases. The CDR3 spans 13 residues. Trimming cost V 3 bases and J 4 bases; bases outside gene matches: 1. The germline CDR1 and CDR2 sequences are SGDLS and YYNGEE. CDR3 DNA sequence: TGTGCCAGCAGCGCAGCGGGAGGAGAGACCCAGTACTTC. This encodes CASSAAGGETQYF.

The rearrangement links TRBV27 to TRBJ2-5, with D unresolved. From germline, CDR1 is MNHEY and CDR2 SMNVEV (reference sequence). The CDR3 consists of 15 residues. Trimming removed 3 bases from V and 3 bases from J, with 14 bases in between. The CDR3 is CASSFATKREETQYF. DNA for the CDR3: TGTGCCAGCAGTTTTGCAACAAAGCGCGAAGAGACCCAGTACTTC.

The chain couples TRBV5-6 to TRBJ1-2, with D hard to call. Germline V gives CDR1 SGHDT, CDR2 YYEEEE. Between the trimmed V and J ends, which lost 5 bases and 8 bases, there was a span of 16 bases. There are 13 residues in the CDR3. In DNA form, the CDR3 reads TGTGCCAGCAGAACTCGATTGGGGAGAGGCTACACCTTC. Protein: CASRTRLGRGYTF.

The CDR3 coding sequence is TGCGCCAGCAGCTTAGGGGGAGGGAAGGAAAACATTCAGTACTTC. This encodes CASSLGGGKENIQYF. The chain has TRBV5-1 and TRBJ2-4; weak D call: TRBD2 (7 bases). The V gene lost 2 bases and the J gene lost 5 bases, with 14 bases spanning the gap. CDR1 and CDR2 (germline): SGHRS, YFSETQ. The CDR3 spans 15 residues.

The chain joins TRBV12-3 or TRBV12-4 to TRBJ2-2; tentatively, D is TRBD1 (6 bases). V was clipped by 6 bases and J by 0 bases, with 11 bases between them. The CDR3 consists of 15 residues. CDR3 bases: TGTGCCAGCAGCCGAACAGGGCCGAACACCGGGGAGCTGTTTTTT. Its protein product is CASSRTGPNTGELFF.

The chain combines TRBV20-1 with TRBJ2-1; 12 bases match TRBD1. The V gene's germline CDR1 is DFQATT and CDR2 SNEGSKA (reference sequence). The CDR3 covers 16 residues. Germline trimming cut 6 bases from V and 1 base from J; bases unmatched to any gene: 7. In nucleotides, the CDR3 is TGCAGTGCAGAACCGGGACAGGGGGCATCCTACAATGAGCAGTTCTTC. Translating it yields CSAEPGQGASYNEQFF.

The J gene is TRBJ2-7, the V gene TRBV20-1, with D unresolved. The CDR3 extends over 13 amino acids. Trimming removed 1 base at V and 3 bases at J, with 10 bases between. The germline CDR1 and CDR2 sequences are DFQATT and SNEGSKA (reference sequence). CDR3 loop: CSARGQVNYEQYF. DNA of the CDR3: TGCAGTGCTAGAGGCCAAGTCAACTACGAGCAGTACTTC.

DNA for the CDR3: TGCAGCGTGTGGCCAAGACACACTGAAGCTTTCTTT. Protein: CSVWPRHTEAFF. The V and J genes are TRBV29-1 and TRBJ1-1; no definite D call. From germline, CDR1 is SQVTM and CDR2 ANQGSEA. V was pared by 6 bases and J by 3 bases, with 11 bases between. This CDR3 comprises 12 residues.

The chain combines TRBV6-2 or TRBV6-3 with TRBJ2-3; D is perhaps TRBD1 or TRBD2 (5 bases each). The CDR3 consists of 18 residues. Germline CDR1 reads MNHEY; CDR2 reads SVGEGT. Trimming took 5 bases from V and 4 from J, leaving 25 bases between them. CDR3 residues: CASSTRGVGGGSSDTQYF. The DNA of the CDR3 is TGTGCCAGCAGTACCAGAGGGGTTGGCGGCGGCTCATCAGATACGCAGTATTTT.

J is TRBJ2-2 and V is TRBV4-3, with 7 bases matching TRBD2. The CDR3 runs to 17 residues. CDR1 and CDR2 (germline): LGHNA, YSLEER. With V trimmed by 3 bases and J by 7 bases, 14 bases remained unmatched. CDR3 residues: CASSQALGGKADGELFF. The CDR3, as DNA: TGCGCCAGCAGCCAGGCCCTCGGGGGGAAGGCGGACGGGGAGCTGTTTTTT.

This sequence joins TRBV5-6 and TRBJ2-2, with 9 positions matching TRBD1. Losses at the gene ends were 4 bases for V and 7 bases for J; bases not matched to a gene: 5. Germline CDR1 and CDR2: SGHDT and YYEEEE. The length of the CDR3 is 14 residues. CDR3 sequence (DNA): TGTGCCAGCAGCGAACAGGGGGCGGGCGGGGAGCTGTTTTTT. This translates into CASSEQGAGGELFF.